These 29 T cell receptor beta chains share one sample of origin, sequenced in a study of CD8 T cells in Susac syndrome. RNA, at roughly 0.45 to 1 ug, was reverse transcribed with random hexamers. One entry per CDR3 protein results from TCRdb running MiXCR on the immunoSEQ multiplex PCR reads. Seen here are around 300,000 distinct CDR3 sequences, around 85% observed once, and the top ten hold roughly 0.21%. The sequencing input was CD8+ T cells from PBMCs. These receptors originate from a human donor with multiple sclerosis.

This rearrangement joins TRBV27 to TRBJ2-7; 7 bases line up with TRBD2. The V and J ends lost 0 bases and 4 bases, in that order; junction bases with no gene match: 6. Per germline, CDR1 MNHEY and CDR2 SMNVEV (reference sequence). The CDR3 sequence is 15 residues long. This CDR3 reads CASSLSASGPYEQYF. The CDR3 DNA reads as TGTGCCAGCAGTTTATCGGCTAGCGGCCCTTACGAGCAGTACTTC.

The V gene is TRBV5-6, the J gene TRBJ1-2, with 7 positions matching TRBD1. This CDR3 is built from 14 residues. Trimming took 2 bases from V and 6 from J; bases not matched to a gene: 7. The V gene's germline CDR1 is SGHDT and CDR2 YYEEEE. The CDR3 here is CASSFPTGLDGYTF. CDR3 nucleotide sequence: TGTGCCAGCAGCTTTCCGACAGGGTTGGATGGCTACACCTTC.

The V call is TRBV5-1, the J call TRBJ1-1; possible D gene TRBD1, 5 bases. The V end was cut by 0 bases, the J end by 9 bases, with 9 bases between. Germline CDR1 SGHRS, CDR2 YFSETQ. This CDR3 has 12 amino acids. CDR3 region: CASSLARDQAFF. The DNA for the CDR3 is TGCGCCAGCAGCTTGGCCAGGGATCAAGCTTTCTTT.

CDR3 sequence reads: CAISEGSWSYEQYF. CDR3 nucleotide sequence: TGTGCCATCAGTGAAGGCAGTTGGTCCTACGAGCAGTACTTC. The chain is built from TRBV10-3 and TRBJ2-7, with unresolved D. Between the trimmed V and J ends, which lost 3 bases and 1 base, there was a span of 10 bases. Germline loops: CDR1 ENHRY, CDR2 SYGVKD. This CDR3 is built from 14 residues.

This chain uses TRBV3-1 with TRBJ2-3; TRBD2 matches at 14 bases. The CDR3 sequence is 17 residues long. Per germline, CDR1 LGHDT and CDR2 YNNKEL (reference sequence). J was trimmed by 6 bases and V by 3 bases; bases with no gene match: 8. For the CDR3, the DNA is TGTGCCAGCAGCCAGTCGACTAGCGGGAGGGCCCTGGATACGCAGTATTTT. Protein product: CASSQSTSGRALDTQYF.

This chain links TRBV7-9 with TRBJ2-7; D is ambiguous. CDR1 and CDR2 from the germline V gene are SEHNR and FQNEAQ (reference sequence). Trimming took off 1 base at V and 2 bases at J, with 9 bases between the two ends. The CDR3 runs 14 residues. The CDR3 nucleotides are TGTGCCAGCAGCTTAGTTCCGGCCCCCTACGAGCAGTACTTC. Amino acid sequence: CASSLVPAPYEQYF.

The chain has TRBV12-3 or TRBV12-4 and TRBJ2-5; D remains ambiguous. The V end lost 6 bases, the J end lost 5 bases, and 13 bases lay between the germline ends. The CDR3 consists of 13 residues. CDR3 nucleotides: TGTGCCAGCAGGTCCGGGCTCCAGGAGACCCAGTACTTC. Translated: CASRSGLQETQYF.

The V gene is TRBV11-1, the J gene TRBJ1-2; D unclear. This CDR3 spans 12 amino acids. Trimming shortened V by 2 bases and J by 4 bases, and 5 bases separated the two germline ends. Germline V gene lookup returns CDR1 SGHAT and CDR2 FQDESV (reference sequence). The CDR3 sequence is CASSLTGYGYTF. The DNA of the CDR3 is TGTGCCAGCAGCTTAACGGGCTATGGCTACACCTTC.

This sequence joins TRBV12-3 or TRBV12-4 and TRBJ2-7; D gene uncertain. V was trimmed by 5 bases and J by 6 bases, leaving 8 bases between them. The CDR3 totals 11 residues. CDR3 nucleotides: TGTGCCAGCAGTGACGGACGCGAGCAGTACTTC. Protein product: CASSDGREQYF.

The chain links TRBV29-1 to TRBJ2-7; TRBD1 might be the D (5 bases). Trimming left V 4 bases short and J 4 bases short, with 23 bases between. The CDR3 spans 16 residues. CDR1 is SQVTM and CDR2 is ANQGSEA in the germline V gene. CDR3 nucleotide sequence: TGCAGCGTTGGGGGCCTCCTAGTAGGAGACGTATACGAGCAGTACTTC. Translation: CSVGGLLVGDVYEQYF.

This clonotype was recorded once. The CDR3 protein is CAWSVRGGSNEQFF. The CDR3 nucleotides read TGTGCCTGGAGTGTACGTGGAGGGAGCAATGAGCAGTTCTTC. The chain couples TRBV30 to TRBJ2-1; D possibly corresponds to TRBD2 (6 bases). Trimming cost V 0 bases and J 6 bases, with 12 bases left between them. The CDR3 is 14 amino acids. Germline V gene lookup returns CDR1 GTSNPN and CDR2 SVGIG (reference sequence).

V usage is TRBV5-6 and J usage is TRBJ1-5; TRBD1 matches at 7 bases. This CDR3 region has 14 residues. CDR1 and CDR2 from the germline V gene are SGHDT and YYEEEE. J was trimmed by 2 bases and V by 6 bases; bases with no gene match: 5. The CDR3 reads CASTTGTGNQPQHF. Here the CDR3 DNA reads TGTGCCAGCACGACAGGGACGGGCAATCAGCCCCAGCATTTT.

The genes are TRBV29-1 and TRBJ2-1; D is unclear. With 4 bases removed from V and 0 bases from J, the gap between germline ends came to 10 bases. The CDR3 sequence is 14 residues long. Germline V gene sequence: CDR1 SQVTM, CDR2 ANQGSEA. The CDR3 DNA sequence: TGCAGCGTTGTCCCTGTAAGCTCCTACAATGAGCAGTTCTTC. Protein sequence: CSVVPVSSYNEQFF.

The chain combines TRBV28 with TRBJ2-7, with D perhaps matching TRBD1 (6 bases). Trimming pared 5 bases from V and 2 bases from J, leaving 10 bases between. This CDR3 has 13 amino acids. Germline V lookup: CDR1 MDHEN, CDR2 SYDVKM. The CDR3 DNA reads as TGTGCCAGCAGTAACAGGGATCCCTACGAGCAGTACTTC. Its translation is CASSNRDPYEQYF. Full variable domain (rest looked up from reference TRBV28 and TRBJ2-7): DVKVTQSSRYLVKRTGEKVFLECVQDMDHENMFWYRQDPGLGLRLIYFSYDVKMKEKGDIPEGYSVSREKKERFSLILESASTNQTSMYLCASSNRDPYEQYFGPGTRLTVT.

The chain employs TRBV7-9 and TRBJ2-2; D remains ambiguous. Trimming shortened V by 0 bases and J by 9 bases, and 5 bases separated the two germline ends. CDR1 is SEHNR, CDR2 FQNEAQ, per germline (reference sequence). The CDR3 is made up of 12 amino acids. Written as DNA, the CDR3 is TGTGCCAGCAGCTTAGCATGGCGGGAGCTGTTTTTT. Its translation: CASSLAWRELFF.

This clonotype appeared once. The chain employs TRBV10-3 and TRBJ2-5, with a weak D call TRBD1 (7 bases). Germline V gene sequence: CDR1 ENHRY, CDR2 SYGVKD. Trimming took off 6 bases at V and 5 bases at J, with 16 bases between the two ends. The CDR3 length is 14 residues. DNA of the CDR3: TGTGCCATCAGGGAGGGGGCGCCCTCGGAGACCCAGTACTTC. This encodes CAIREGAPSETQYF.

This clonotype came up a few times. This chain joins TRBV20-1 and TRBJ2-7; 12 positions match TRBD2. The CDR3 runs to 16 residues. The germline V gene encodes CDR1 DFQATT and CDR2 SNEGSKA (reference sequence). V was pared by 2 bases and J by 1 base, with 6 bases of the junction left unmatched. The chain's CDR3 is CSARLAGGPGSYEQYF. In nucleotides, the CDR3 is TGCAGTGCTAGACTAGCGGGAGGGCCGGGGTCCTACGAGCAGTACTTC.

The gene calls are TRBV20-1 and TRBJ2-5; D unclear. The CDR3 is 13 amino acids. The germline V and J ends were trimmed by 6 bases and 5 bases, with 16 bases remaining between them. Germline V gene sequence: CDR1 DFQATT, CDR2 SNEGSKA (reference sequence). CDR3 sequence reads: CSAPPFDGETQYF. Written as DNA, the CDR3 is TGCAGTGCCCCTCCTTTCGATGGGGAGACCCAGTACTTC.

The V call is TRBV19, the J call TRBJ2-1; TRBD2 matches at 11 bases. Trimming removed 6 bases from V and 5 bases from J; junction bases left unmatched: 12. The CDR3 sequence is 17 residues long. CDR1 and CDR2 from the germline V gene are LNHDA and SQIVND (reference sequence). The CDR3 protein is CASRGLNSGRGHNEQFF. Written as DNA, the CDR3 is TGTGCCAGTAGGGGACTGAATAGCGGGAGGGGACACAATGAGCAGTTCTTC.

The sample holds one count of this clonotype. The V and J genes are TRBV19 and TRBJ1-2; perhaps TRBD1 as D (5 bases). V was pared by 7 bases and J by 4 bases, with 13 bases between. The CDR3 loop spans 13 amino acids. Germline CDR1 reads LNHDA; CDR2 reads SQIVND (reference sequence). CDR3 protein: CASTSDSFYGYTF. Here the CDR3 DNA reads TGTGCCAGTACCTCCGACAGCTTCTATGGCTACACCTTC.

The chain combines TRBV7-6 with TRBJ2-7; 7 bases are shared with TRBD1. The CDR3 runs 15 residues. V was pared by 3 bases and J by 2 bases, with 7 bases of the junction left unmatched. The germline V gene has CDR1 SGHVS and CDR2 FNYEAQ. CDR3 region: CASSLHPDRTYEQYF. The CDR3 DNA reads TGTGCCAGCAGCTTGCATCCGGACAGGACCTACGAGCAGTACTTC. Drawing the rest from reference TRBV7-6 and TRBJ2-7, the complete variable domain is GAGVSQSPRYKVTKRGQDVALRCDPISGHVSLYWYRQALGQGPEFLTYFNYEAQQDKSGLPNDRFSAERPEGSISTLTIQRTEQRDSAMYRCASSLHPDRTYEQYFGPGTRLTVT.

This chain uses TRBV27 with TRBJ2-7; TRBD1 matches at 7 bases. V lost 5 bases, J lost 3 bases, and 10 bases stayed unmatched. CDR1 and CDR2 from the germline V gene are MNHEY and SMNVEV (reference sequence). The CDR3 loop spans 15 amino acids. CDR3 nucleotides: TGTGCCAGCAGTCCGCCCGGACAGGAGTACTACGAGCAGTACTTC. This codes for CASSPPGQEYYEQYF.

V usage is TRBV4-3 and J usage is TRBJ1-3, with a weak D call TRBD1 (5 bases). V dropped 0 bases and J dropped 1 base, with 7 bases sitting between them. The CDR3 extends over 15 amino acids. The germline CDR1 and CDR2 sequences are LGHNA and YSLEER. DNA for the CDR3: TGCGCCAGCAGCCAAGACGGGACGTCTGGAAACACCATATATTTT. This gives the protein CASSQDGTSGNTIYF.

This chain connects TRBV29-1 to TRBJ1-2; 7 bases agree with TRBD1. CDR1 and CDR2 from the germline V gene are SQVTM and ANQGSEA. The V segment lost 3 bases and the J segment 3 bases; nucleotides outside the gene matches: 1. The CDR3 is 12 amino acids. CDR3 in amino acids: CSVDGTDYGYTF. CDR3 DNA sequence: TGCAGCGTTGACGGGACAGACTATGGCTACACCTTC.

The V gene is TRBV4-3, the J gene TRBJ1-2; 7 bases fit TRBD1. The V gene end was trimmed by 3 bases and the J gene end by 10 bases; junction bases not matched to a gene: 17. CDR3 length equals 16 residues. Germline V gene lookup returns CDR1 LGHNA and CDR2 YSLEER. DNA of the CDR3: TGCGCCAGCAGCCAGGGTGGGGGGCCGGGGGACAGCTTCTACACCTTC. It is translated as CASSQGGGPGDSFYTF.

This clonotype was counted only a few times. For the CDR3, the DNA is TGTGCCTGGAGTGTCGGGGCCGGGGAGCTGTTTTTT. It specifies CAWSVGAGELFF. The V call is TRBV30, the J call TRBJ2-2, with D perhaps TRBD2 (5 bases). CDR3 length equals 12 residues. Looked up from germline, CDR1 is GTSNPN and CDR2 is SVGIG (reference sequence). V lost 0 bases and J 6 bases, leaving 5 bases between the germline ends.

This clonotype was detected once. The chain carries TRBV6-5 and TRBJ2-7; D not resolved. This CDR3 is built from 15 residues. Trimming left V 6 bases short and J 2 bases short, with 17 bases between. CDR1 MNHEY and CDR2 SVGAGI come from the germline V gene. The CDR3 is CASSRRGQLPYEQYF. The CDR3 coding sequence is TGTGCCAGCAGCCGCCGTGGGCAGCTCCCCTACGAGCAGTACTTC.

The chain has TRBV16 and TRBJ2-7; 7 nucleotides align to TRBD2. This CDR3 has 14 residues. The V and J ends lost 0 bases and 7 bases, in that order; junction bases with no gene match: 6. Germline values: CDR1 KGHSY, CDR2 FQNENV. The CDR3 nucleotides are TGTGCCAGCAGCCAATCAGAGGGAGGGGATGAGCAGTACTTC. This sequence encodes CASSQSEGGDEQYF.

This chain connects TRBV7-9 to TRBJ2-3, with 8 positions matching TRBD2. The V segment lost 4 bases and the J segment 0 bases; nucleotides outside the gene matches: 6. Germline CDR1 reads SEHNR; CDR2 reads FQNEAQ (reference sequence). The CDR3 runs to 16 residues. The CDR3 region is CASSSIAGFSTDTQYF. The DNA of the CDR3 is TGTGCCAGCAGCTCTATAGCGGGATTTAGCACAGATACGCAGTATTTT.